These 18 T cell receptor beta chains came from one sample sequenced in a study of blood T cell repertoires in COVID-19. The table came from immunoSEQ multiplex PCR; TCRdb's copy has only in-frame clones and leaves some out. Seen here are 350,000 or so clones, 90% observed once, and the top ten hold 6.5%. Sequences were obtained from peripheral blood. The receptors were sampled from a man between 18 and 35 years old with active or convalescent COVID-19.

The chain recombines TRBV11-2 with TRBJ1-1; 8 nucleotides match TRBD1. The CDR3 sequence is 17 residues long. Germline V gene lookup returns CDR1 SGHAT and CDR2 FQNNGV. V lost 1 base and J lost 3; bases outside the gene matches: 10. The CDR3, as DNA: TGTGCCAGCAGCTTAGTTCCCCTGGACAGGGCGGACACTGAAGCTTTCTTT. It is translated as CASSLVPLDRADTEAFF.

The chain joins TRBV7-2 to TRBJ1-6; D is uncertain. Germline CDR1 reads SGHTA; CDR2 reads FQGNSA. The CDR3 runs to 17 residues. Trimming shortened V by 1 base and J by 7 bases, and 17 bases separated the two germline ends. Here the CDR3 reads CASSLGYVGSINSPLHF. CDR3 DNA: TGTGCCAGCAGCTTAGGGTACGTCGGTTCCATCAATTCACCCCTCCACTTT.

V is TRBV27 and J is TRBJ1-6; D gene unclear. Germline V gene sequence: CDR1 MNHEY, CDR2 SMNVEV (reference sequence). This CDR3 contains 14 residues. V lost 5 bases and J 9 bases, leaving 14 bases between the germline ends. CDR3 residues: CASSVSPNTSPLHF. The CDR3 coding sequence is TGTGCCAGCAGTGTAAGCCCCAATACTTCACCCCTCCACTTT.

The V and J genes are TRBV12-3 or TRBV12-4 and TRBJ1-2; no clear D. V lost 6 bases and J 2 bases, leaving 4 bases between the germline ends. CDR3 length: 11 amino acids. The CDR3 reads CASRQNYGYTF. DNA for the CDR3: TGTGCCAGCAGACAGAACTATGGCTACACCTTC.

The chain uses TRBV18 and TRBJ2-2, with a possible D match to TRBD1 (6 bases). From germline, CDR1 is KGHSH and CDR2 LQKENI. Trimming pared 4 bases from V and 6 bases from J, leaving 18 bases between. The CDR3 totals 16 residues. The CDR3 loop is CASSLTDTGNAGELFF. DNA for the CDR3: TGTGCCAGCTCACTAACAGATACAGGGAATGCCGGGGAGCTGTTTTTT.

The chain links TRBV28 to TRBJ2-2; the match to TRBD2 covers 14 bases. This CDR3 has 17 residues. V lost 5 bases and J lost 4; bases outside the gene matches: 6. Looked up from germline, CDR1 is MDHEN and CDR2 is SYDVKM. The CDR3 DNA is TGTGCCAGCAGTGGACTAGCGGGGGGAATGGGCACCGGGGAGCTGTTTTTT. Translation gives CASSGLAGGMGTGELFF.

The rearrangement uses TRBV4-2 and TRBJ2-3; D unresolved. This CDR3 is built from 18 residues. CDR1 is LGHNA and CDR2 is YNFKEQ in the germline V gene. The ends were cut back, 0 bases at V and 2 bases at J, with 18 bases in the middle. CDR3 loop: CASSQDWVSTRLTDTQYF. Written as DNA, the CDR3 is TGTGCCAGCAGCCAAGATTGGGTTAGCACAAGACTCACAGATACGCAGTATTTT.

The rearrangement joins TRBV28 to TRBJ1-1, with no clear D. V lost 6 bases to trimming and J lost 5 bases, with 10 bases between them. Per the germline V gene, CDR1 is MDHEN and CDR2 is SYDVKM. The CDR3 extends over 12 amino acids. CDR3 DNA sequence: TGTGCCAGCAGAGCCGCGGGTACTGAAGCTTTCTTT. It codes for CASRAAGTEAFF.

The genes are TRBV25-1 and TRBJ1-6, with D tentatively TRBD1 (6 bases). Germline V gene data show CDR1 as MGHDK and CDR2 as SYGVNS. CDR3 length: 14 amino acids. V was trimmed by 2 bases and J by 7 bases, leaving 9 bases between them. The CDR3 region is CASSEGGLNSPLHF. The CDR3 nucleotides are TGTGCCAGCAGTGAAGGGGGCTTGAATTCACCCCTCCACTTT.

The chain carries TRBV5-1 and TRBJ2-7, with D possibly being TRBD1 (7 bases). Trimming left V 4 bases short and J 6 bases short, with 20 bases between. The V gene's germline CDR1 is SGHRS and CDR2 YFSETQ. The CDR3 consists of 15 residues. CDR3 coding DNA: TGCGCCAGCAGCCCCTCGGGCAGGGGGGATGGCGAGCAGTACTTC. Amino acids: CASSPSGRGDGEQYF. Full variable domain (rest looked up from reference TRBV5-1 and TRBJ2-7): KAGVTQTPRYLIKTRGQQVTLSCSPISGHRSVSWYQQTPGQGLQFLFEYFSETQRNKGNFPGRFSGRQFSNSRSEMNVSTLELGDSALYLCASSPSGRGDGEQYFGPGTRLTVT.

The CDR3, as DNA: TGTGCCACCAGCAGAGAGAGGGTAGGCACCTACGAGCAGTACTTC. It translates to CATSRERVGTYEQYF. J is TRBJ2-7 and V is TRBV15; possible D gene TRBD2, 5 bases. This CDR3 has 15 residues. Germline CDR1 and CDR2: LNHNV and YYDKDF (reference sequence). V was cut by 0 bases and J by 2 bases, with 11 bases left in between.

J is TRBJ2-1 and V is TRBV24-1, with 7 bases fitting TRBD1. V was clipped by 2 bases and J by 9 bases; unmatched bases: 3. The CDR3 totals 13 residues. Germline V CDR1 and CDR2: KGHDR, SFDVKD. CDR3 sequence: CATSDSDRFEQFF. For the CDR3, the DNA is TGTGCCACCAGTGATTCGGACAGGTTTGAGCAGTTCTTC.

V gene TRBV2 combines with J gene TRBJ2-3, with D tentatively TRBD1 (6 bases). CDR3 length: 14 residues. Between the trimmed V and J ends, which lost 7 bases and 2 bases, there was a span of 13 bases. Per the germline V gene, CDR1 is SNHLY and CDR2 is FYNNEI. This CDR3 reads CASTRDTYTDTQYF. CDR3 bases: TGTGCCAGCACCCGGGACACCTACACAGATACGCAGTATTTT.

The chain uses TRBV2 and TRBJ1-2; tentative D call: TRBD1 (5 bases). The CDR3 has 13 residues. Trimming took 4 bases from V and 3 from J, leaving 9 bases between them. From germline, CDR1 is SNHLY and CDR2 FYNNEI. The CDR3 nucleotides read TGTGCCAGCAGTGTTGAACAGGACTATGGCTACACCTTC. Its translation is CASSVEQDYGYTF.

The V gene is TRBV28, the J gene TRBJ2-3; possibly TRBD1 for D (6 bases). Trimming took off 8 bases at V and 5 bases at J, with 23 bases between the two ends. The germline V gene encodes CDR1 MDHEN and CDR2 SYDVKM. The CDR3 is made up of 16 amino acids. The CDR3 DNA sequence: TGTGCCAGCCCCCCCGGGACAAATTGGGGAAAAGATACGCAGTATTTT. It encodes CASPPGTNWGKDTQYF.

V and J are TRBV7-2 and TRBJ2-1; 15 bases align to TRBD2. The CDR3 has 15 amino acids. V shed 7 bases, J shed 9 bases, and the junction held 7 bases outside the gene matches. The V gene's germline CDR1 is SGHTA and CDR2 FQGNSA. In DNA, the CDR3 is TGTGCCAGCACCCGGACTAGCGGGGGGGCGAGTGAGCAGTTCTTC. The encoded protein is CASTRTSGGASEQFF.

The chain is built from TRBV15 and TRBJ1-1; D perhaps matches TRBD1 (6 bases). CDR3 length: 15 residues. The germline gives CDR1 LNHNV, CDR2 YYDKDF (reference sequence). Trimming removed 3 bases at V and 1 base at J, with 12 bases between. CDR3 sequence: CATSRRQAKNTEAFF. The CDR3 DNA reads TGTGCCACCAGCAGGCGACAGGCGAAGAACACTGAAGCTTTCTTT.

The genes are TRBV4-1 and TRBJ2-3; 7 positions agree with TRBD2. Germline lookup yields CDR1 MGHRA and CDR2 YSYEKL. CDR3 length: 15 amino acids. Trimming cost V 0 bases and J 4 bases; bases outside gene matches: 4. CDR3 loop: CASSQEGLQADTQYF. CDR3 bases: TGCGCCAGCAGCCAAGAGGGACTACAGGCAGATACGCAGTATTTT.